The 30 T cell receptor beta chains below come from one sample, sequenced in a study of shared clonotypes between healthy human individuals (dated by TCRdb to the early 2020s). Libraries were made using the immunoSEQ multiplex PCR assay. What TCRdb holds here is the immuneACCESS table cut down to in-frame rearrangements. Part of the clones is not present; checked against another copy, under half of the missing clones reflect an unresolved V gene, and the others are unexplained. Present in this sample are some 2,500,000 clones, 85% to 95% of which were seen just once. About 0.36% of the sample lies in the top ten. Sequencing was done on a sample of naive CD4+ T cells from PBMCs. Interpreted using the paper, the cell subset or site label stands for: CD45RA+ positively selected. These receptors were obtained from a man in his late teens or twenties in good health. Some clones in this sample may be carry-over from other donors' samples.

The chain combines TRBV6-5 with TRBJ1-5; unclear D gene. Germline CDR1 MNHEY, CDR2 SVGAGI. Trimming pared 0 bases from V and 9 bases from J, leaving 12 bases between. The CDR3 is 14 residues long. This CDR3 reads CASSYSYRESPQHF. In nucleotides, the CDR3 is TGTGCCAGCAGTTACTCGTATCGGGAATCGCCCCAGCATTTT.

Only one count was recorded for this clone. This sequence joins TRBV7-9 and TRBJ1-3; unclear D gene. The CDR3 is 13 amino acids. The ends were cut back, 2 bases at V and 6 bases at J, with 8 bases in the middle. Looked up from germline, CDR1 is SEHNR and CDR2 is FQNEAQ (reference sequence). CDR3 sequence (DNA): TGTGCCAGCAGCTTAATTGTAGAAAACACCATATATTTT. It encodes CASSLIVENTIYF.

The CDR3 bases are TGTGCCAGCAGCTGGGACCGCCTAGGAACCGGACGGAATACGCAGTATTTT. Its translation is CASSWDRLGTGRNTQYF. The chain carries TRBV7-2 and TRBJ2-3; D is tentatively TRBD1 or TRBD2 (5 bases each). The CDR3 consists of 17 residues. Germline V gene data show CDR1 as SGHTA and CDR2 as FQGNSA. With 4 bases removed from V and 7 bases from J, the gap between germline ends came to 24 bases.

The chain recombines TRBV18 with TRBJ2-7; D ambiguous. The germline gives CDR1 KGHSH, CDR2 LQKENI. This CDR3 is built from 13 residues. V gave up 3 bases and J gave up 1 base, with 7 bases separating them. The chain's CDR3 is CASSPDISYEQYF. The CDR3 coding sequence is TGTGCCAGCTCACCCGACATTTCCTACGAGCAGTACTTC.

This clone was observed a few times. The chain recombines TRBV30 with TRBJ1-1; D is undetermined. Trimming stripped 0 bases from V and 6 bases from J, with 17 bases between. Germline CDR1 is GTSNPN and CDR2 is SVGIG (reference sequence). The CDR3 length is 15 residues. CDR3 nucleotide sequence: TGTGCCTGGAGTGTAGTTGGTCCCTGGATCCCTGAAGCTTTCTTT. It specifies CAWSVVGPWIPEAFF.

J is TRBJ2-7 and V is TRBV6-6, with TRBD1 matching over 9 bases. Germline lookup yields CDR1 MNHNY and CDR2 SVGAGI (reference sequence). The CDR3 has 15 amino acids. After removal of 0 bases from V and 1 base from J, the junction contained 1 base not matched to a gene. For the CDR3, the DNA is TGTGCCAGCAGTTACTCGACAGGGGGGTCCTACGAGCAGTACTTC. It codes for CASSYSTGGSYEQYF.

Of note for this clone: This same CDR3 is encoded by further DNA sequences in the sample. This chain uses TRBV11-2 with TRBJ2-7; D possibly corresponds to TRBD1 (5 bases). Germline V CDR1 and CDR2: SGHAT, FQNNGV. The length of the CDR3 is 14 residues. Trimming stripped 1 base from V and 3 bases from J, with 10 bases between. The CDR3 region is CASSLGGRVYEQYF. CDR3 in DNA: TGTGCCAGCAGCTTAGGGGGCAGGGTCTACGAGCAGTACTTC.

About this clone: The identical CDR3 is also encoded by other nucleotide sequences in the sample. V gene TRBV18 combines with J gene TRBJ1-3; 12 bases are shared with TRBD1. Germline V gives CDR1 KGHSH, CDR2 LQKENI. CDR3 size: 16 residues. V lost 3 bases, J lost 4 bases, and 4 bases stayed unmatched. The CDR3 sequence is CASSPGTGGTGNTIYF. The DNA of the CDR3 is TGTGCCAGCTCACCCGGGACAGGGGGCACCGGAAACACCATATATTTT.

This sequence joins TRBV5-1 and TRBJ2-1; 10 bases are a match to TRBD1. The ends lost 4 bases at V and 15 bases at J; junction bases unmatched: 10. Germline lookup yields CDR1 SGHRS and CDR2 YFSETQ. The CDR3 extends over 13 amino acids. The CDR3 loop is CASSTGDRGRRFF. As DNA, the CDR3 is TGCGCCAGCAGCACCGGTGACAGGGGGCGTCGGTTCTTC.

As to this clone: This sample also contains other DNA sequences that code for the same CDR3. The chain carries TRBV5-1 and TRBJ2-2; D may be TRBD1 (5 bases). Germline V gene lookup returns CDR1 SGHRS and CDR2 YFSETQ. CDR3 length: 14 amino acids. V was cut by 1 base and J by 2 bases, with 6 bases left in between. CDR3 nucleotide sequence: TGCGCCAGCAGCTTGCAGGGTAACACCGGGGAGCTGTTTTTT. It codes for CASSLQGNTGELFF.

This clone has a single count. This chain links TRBV28 with TRBJ2-1; 8 bases are shared with TRBD2. The V and J ends lost 7 bases and 10 bases, in that order; junction bases with no gene match: 15. The CDR3 spans 15 residues. Germline CDR1 and CDR2: MDHEN and SYDVKM. CDR3 sequence (DNA): TGTGCCAGCAACTACGGGGGAGCGGGGGTAGGGGAGCAGTTCTTC. It encodes CASNYGGAGVGEQFF.

V usage is TRBV19 and J usage is TRBJ1-2, with a tentative D call TRBD1 (5 bases). V lost 5 bases and J 5 bases, leaving 18 bases between the germline ends. The CDR3 runs to 15 residues. Germline V gene sequence: CDR1 LNHDA, CDR2 SQIVND (reference sequence). The CDR3 coding sequence is TGTGCCAGTAGTGCGACGGGGGGACCCCTATATGGCTACACCTTC. Amino acids: CASSATGGPLYGYTF.

The chain is built from TRBV2 and TRBJ2-1; the D gene is possibly TRBD2 (7 bases). Germline lookup yields CDR1 SNHLY and CDR2 FYNNEI. This CDR3 has 14 residues. Trimming left V 3 bases short and J 7 bases short, with 13 bases between. Written as DNA, the CDR3 is TGTGCCAGCAGTGATAGGACAGCGGGGAATGAGCAGTTCTTC. Its translation is CASSDRTAGNEQFF.

This clone has just one count. This chain connects TRBV11-2 to TRBJ1-2; 7 bases fit TRBD1. The CDR3 extends over 14 amino acids. CDR1 SGHAT and CDR2 FQNNGV come from the germline V gene. The V gene end was trimmed by 6 bases and the J gene end by 6 bases; junction bases not matched to a gene: 10. The CDR3 DNA reads TGTGCCAGCAGACCTGGGGGGCAGGGGGATGGCTACACCTTC. Translated, it gives CASRPGGQGDGYTF. Together with reference TRBV11-2 and TRBJ1-2, the CDR3 gives the full variable domain: EAGVAQSPRYKIIEKRQSVAFWCNPISGHATLYWYQQILGQGPKLLIQFQNNGVVDDSQLPKDRFSAERLKGVDSTLKIQPAKLEDSAVYLCASRPGGQGDGYTFGSGTRLTVV.

The chain carries TRBV7-2 and TRBJ2-5; D call uncertain. Germline assignment: CDR1 SGHTA and CDR2 FQGNSA. This CDR3 spans 14 amino acids. The V end lost 3 bases, the J end lost 5 bases, and 13 bases lay between the germline ends. CDR3 nucleotide sequence: TGTGCCAGCAGCTTTTATGGGGTATTGGAGACCCAGTACTTC. Protein: CASSFYGVLETQYF. Based on the CDR3 plus reference TRBV7-2 and TRBJ2-5, the full variable domain is GAGVSQSPSNKVTEKGKDVELRCDPISGHTALYWYRQSLGQGLEFLIYFQGNSAPDKSGLPSDRFSAERTGGSVSTLTIQRTQQEDSAVYLCASSFYGVLETQYFGPGTRLLVL.

The chain carries TRBV28 and TRBJ1-3; tentatively, D is TRBD1 (6 bases). CDR1 is MDHEN and CDR2 is SYDVKM in the germline V gene. CDR3 size: 15 residues. The V and J ends lost 6 bases and 0 bases respectively, with 12 bases between them. CDR3: CASRSGHSSGNTIYF. The CDR3 DNA reads as TGTGCCAGCAGGTCGGGACACAGCTCTGGAAACACCATATATTTT.

Comment on this clone: Other DNA sequences within the sample encode an identical CDR3. The chain carries TRBV25-1 and TRBJ2-5; the D is unclear. The J call is doubtful: the DNA matches TRBJ2-7 better. CDR1 MGHDK and CDR2 SYGVNS come from the germline V gene. CDR3 length: 11 residues. CDR3 nucleotide sequence: TGTGCCAGCAGTGTATCGTACGAGCAGTACTTC. Translation: CASSVSYEQYF.

This clone was recorded only once. The chain has TRBV30 and TRBJ1-6; D is unclear. This CDR3 spans 11 amino acids. Looked up from germline, CDR1 is GTSNPN and CDR2 is SVGIG (reference sequence). The V and J ends lost 5 bases and 14 bases respectively, with 13 bases between them. The CDR3 DNA sequence: TGTGCCTGGGGAAGCCCAGTCACCCTCCACTTT. This encodes CAWGSPVTLHF. Full variable domain (missing parts from reference TRBV30 and TRBJ1-6): SQTIHQWPATLVQPVGSPLSLECTVEGTSNPNLYWYRQAAGRGLQLLFYSVGIGQISSEVPQNLSASRPQDRQFILSSKKLLLSDSGFYLCAWGSPVTLHFGNGTRLTVT.

This chain uses TRBV7-7 with TRBJ2-7, with D possibly being TRBD2 (5 bases). In germline, CDR1 is SSHAT, CDR2 FNYEAQ (reference sequence). V was pared by 2 bases and J by 2 bases, with 16 bases between. This CDR3 contains 16 residues. As DNA, the CDR3 is TGTGCCAGCAGCTTAACCGCTAGCCACGGGGCCTACGAGCAGTACTTC. This gives the protein CASSLTASHGAYEQYF.

The chain recombines TRBV9 with TRBJ1-4; D gene unclear. Germline CDR1 reads SGDLS; CDR2 reads YYNGEE. CDR3 size: 13 residues. V shed 0 bases and J shed 8 bases, with 8 bases lying between them. The CDR3 region is CASSVDGSEKLFF. In DNA form, the CDR3 reads TGTGCCAGCAGCGTAGATGGAAGCGAAAAACTGTTTTTT.

The rearrangement links TRBV11-2 to TRBJ2-7, with a weak D call TRBD2 (6 bases). Germline values: CDR1 SGHAT, CDR2 FQNNGV. This CDR3 has 14 residues. Deletions cut 5 bases from V and 3 bases from J, with 14 bases between. In DNA form, the CDR3 reads TGTGCCAGCAGCCAACTGAGGGGAGGCTACGAGCAGTACTTC. As protein: CASSQLRGGYEQYF.

The chain joins TRBV6-1 to TRBJ1-2; D not certain. The germline CDR1 and CDR2 sequences are MNHNS and SASEGT. This CDR3 has 13 residues. V was trimmed by 3 bases and J by 8 bases, leaving 13 bases between them. The CDR3 reads CASSEVQLRGYTF. In DNA, the CDR3 is TGTGCCAGCAGTGAGGTCCAACTGCGAGGCTACACCTTC.

The chain recombines TRBV28 with TRBJ2-7, with 8 bases that match TRBD2. J lost 6 bases, V lost 7 bases, and 5 bases had no gene match. This CDR3 is 12 amino acids long. Germline V gives CDR1 MDHEN, CDR2 SYDVKM. This chain's CDR3 is CASTGRGSEQYF. In DNA form, the CDR3 reads TGTGCCAGCACCGGGAGGGGCTCCGAGCAGTACTTC.

About this clone: Additional DNA sequences in this sample encode the identical CDR3. The CDR3: CASSSRVEETQYF. The CDR3 DNA sequence: TGTGCCAGCAGTTCCAGGGTTGAGGAGACCCAGTACTTC. The chain has TRBV5-4 and TRBJ2-5; D is perhaps TRBD1 (5 bases). Germline loops: CDR1 SGHNT, CDR2 YYREEE (reference sequence). Trimming stripped 5 bases from V and 5 bases from J, with 13 bases between. The CDR3 loop spans 13 amino acids. The full variable domain, in which reference TRBV5-4 and TRBJ2-5 provide the parts outside the CDR3, is ETGVTQSPTHLIKTRGQQVTLRCSSQSGHNTVSWYQQALGQGPQFIFQYYREEENGRGNFPPRFSGLQFPNYSSELNVNALELDDSALYLCASSSRVEETQYFGPGTRLLVL.

This chain uses TRBV12-5 with TRBJ1-1; D might be TRBD1 (6 bases). There are 15 residues in the CDR3. Trimming pared 1 base from V and 1 base from J, leaving 10 bases between. CDR1 and CDR2 from the germline V gene are LGHNT and FRNRAP. Written as DNA, the CDR3 is TGTGCTAGTGGTTTGGGGCTACAGGGGAACACTGAAGCTTTCTTT. It codes for CASGLGLQGNTEAFF.

The chain couples TRBV4-3 to TRBJ2-7; D is possibly TRBD1 or TRBD2 (5 bases each). CDR1 is LGHNA and CDR2 is YSLEER in the germline V gene. This CDR3 spans 13 amino acids. The germline V and J ends were trimmed by 2 bases and 2 bases, with 7 bases remaining between them. CDR3 sequence (DNA): TGCGCCAGCAGCCAACGGGACCCCTACGAGCAGTACTTC. This sequence encodes CASSQRDPYEQYF.

In this sample, this clone turned up once. The chain couples TRBV5-5 to TRBJ1-1; 7 bases map to TRBD1. Germline V gene sequence: CDR1 SGHKS, CDR2 YYEKEE (reference sequence). This CDR3 comprises 16 residues. V trimming: 1 base; J trimming: 4 bases; junction bases outside the gene matches: 10. The CDR3 region is CASSLRLQGWGTEAFF. CDR3 nucleotides: TGTGCCAGCAGCTTGCGTCTACAGGGGTGGGGCACTGAAGCTTTCTTT.

This clone was seen just once. The same CDR3 can be traced to other DNA sequences in this sample. This chain joins TRBV9 and TRBJ2-7, with TRBD2 matching over 7 bases. The germline CDR1 and CDR2 sequences are SGDLS and YYNGEE. The CDR3 length is 15 residues. V gave up 0 bases and J gave up 4 bases; unmatched junction bases: 7. For the CDR3, the DNA is TGTGCCAGCAGCGTAGGGGGAGGGGATCCATACGAGCAGTACTTC. It is translated as CASSVGGGDPYEQYF.

This sequence joins TRBV5-1 and TRBJ2-7, with a possible D match to TRBD1 (5 bases). CDR3 length: 14 residues. The V gene's germline CDR1 is SGHRS and CDR2 YFSETQ. V lost 2 bases to trimming and J lost 2 bases, with 11 bases between them. CDR3 coding DNA: TGCGCCAGCAGCTTTGCACCGGACACCTACGAGCAGTACTTC. Encoded protein: CASSFAPDTYEQYF.

The V call is TRBV28, the J call TRBJ2-5, with 10 nucleotides matching TRBD1. V shed 5 bases, J shed 5 bases, and the junction held 5 bases outside the gene matches. Looked up from germline, CDR1 is MDHEN and CDR2 is SYDVKM. The CDR3 has 14 amino acids. CDR3 sequence reads: CASSDRGLGETQYF. CDR3 DNA sequence: TGTGCCAGCAGTGACAGGGGGCTGGGGGAGACCCAGTACTTC.